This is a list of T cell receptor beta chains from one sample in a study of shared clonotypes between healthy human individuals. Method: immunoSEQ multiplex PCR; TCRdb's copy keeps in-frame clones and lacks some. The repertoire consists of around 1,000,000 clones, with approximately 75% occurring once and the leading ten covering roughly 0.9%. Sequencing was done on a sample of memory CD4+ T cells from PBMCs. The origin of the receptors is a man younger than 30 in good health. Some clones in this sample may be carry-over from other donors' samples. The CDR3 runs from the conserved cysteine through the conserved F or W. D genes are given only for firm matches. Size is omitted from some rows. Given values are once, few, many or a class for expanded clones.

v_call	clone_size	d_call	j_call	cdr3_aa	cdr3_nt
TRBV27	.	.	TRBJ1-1	CASSIDVANTEAFF	TGTGCCAGCAGCATTGACGTGGCGAACACTGAAGCTTTCTTT
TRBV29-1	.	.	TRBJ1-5	CSFGGDNQPQHF	TGCAGCTTCGGGGGGGACAATCAGCCCCAGCATTTT
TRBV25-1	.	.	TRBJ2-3	CASSESHYSDTQYF	TGTGCCAGCAGTGAATCCCACTATTCAGATACGCAGTATTTT
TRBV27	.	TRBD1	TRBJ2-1	CASSLGTEYNEQFF	TGTGCCAGCAGTTTGGGGACAGAATACAATGAGCAGTTCTTC
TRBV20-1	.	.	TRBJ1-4	CSARSGEKLFF	TGCAGTGCCCGGTCAGGCGAAAAACTGTTTTTT
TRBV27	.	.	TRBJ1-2	CASSFGGGAGYTF	TGTGCCAGCAGTTTCGGGGGGGGAGCTGGCTACACCTTC
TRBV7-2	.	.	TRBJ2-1	CASSSTGRTYNEQFF	TGTGCCAGCAGCAGTACTGGGCGGACCTACAATGAGCAGTTCTTC
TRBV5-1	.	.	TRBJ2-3	CASSLDSGSTDTQYF	TGCGCCAGCAGCCTGGACAGCGGAAGCACAGATACGCAGTATTTT
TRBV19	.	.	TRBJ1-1	CASSNPGMNTEAFF	TGTGCCAGTAGTAATCCGGGGATGAACACTGAAGCTTTCTTT
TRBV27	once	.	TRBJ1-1	CASSNSLNTEAFF	TGTGCCAGCAGTAATAGTCTGAACACTGAAGCTTTCTTT
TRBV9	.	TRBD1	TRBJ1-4	CASSAGTGREKLFF	TGTGCCAGCAGCGCCGGGACAGGCCGGGAAAAACTGTTTTTT
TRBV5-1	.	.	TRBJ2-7	CASSSDGGLVDEQYF	TGCGCCAGCAGCTCTGATGGGGGGCTGGTTGACGAGCAGTACTTC
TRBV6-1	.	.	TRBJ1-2	CASSPGANYGYTF	TGTGCCAGCAGTCCGGGGGCCAACTATGGCTACACCTTC
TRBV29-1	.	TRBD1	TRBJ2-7	CSAQTGGAYEQYF	TGCAGCGCCCAGACAGGGGGCGCGTACGAGCAGTACTTC
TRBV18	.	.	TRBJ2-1	CASSAGVEQFF	TGTGCCAGCTCAGCCGGAGTAGAGCAGTTCTTC
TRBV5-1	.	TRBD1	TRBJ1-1	CASSLQGVMNTEAFF	TGCGCCAGCAGCTTACAGGGGGTAATGAACACTGAAGCTTTCTTT
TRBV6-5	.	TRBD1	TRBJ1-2	CASGDSYYGYTF	TGTGCCAGCGGGGACAGCTACTATGGCTACACCTTC
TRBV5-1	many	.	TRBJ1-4	CASSLAWAGANEKLFF	TGCGCCAGCAGCTTGGCATGGGCGGGCGCTAATGAAAAACTGTTTTTT
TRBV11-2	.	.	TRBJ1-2	CASSLATGGGYTF	TGTGCCAGCAGCTTAGCCACAGGTGGCGGCTACACCTTC
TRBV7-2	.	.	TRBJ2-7	CASITQIGVAYEQYF	TGTGCCAGCATTACACAGATAGGGGTCGCCTACGAGCAGTACTTC
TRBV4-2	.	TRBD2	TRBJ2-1	CASSQDWQIAGARAYNEQFF	TGTGCCAGCAGCCAAGATTGGCAAATAGCGGGCGCGAGAGCCTACAATGAGCAGTTCTTC
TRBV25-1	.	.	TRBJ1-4	CASSGLEGVDEKLFF	TGTGCCAGCAGTGGCCTGGAGGGGGTGGACGAAAAACTGTTTTTT
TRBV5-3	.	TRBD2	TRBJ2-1	CARMSTREAPRDEQFF	TGTGCCAGAATGAGTACGCGGGAGGCCCCTAGAGATGAGCAGTTCTTC
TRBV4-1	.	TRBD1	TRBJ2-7	CASSLGTGGFYEQYF	TGCGCCAGCAGCCTCGGGACAGGGGGCTTCTACGAGCAGTACTTC
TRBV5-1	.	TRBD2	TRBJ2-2	CASSKTVLAGGNTGELFF	TGCGCCAGCAGCAAGACGGTCCTAGCGGGAGGGAACACCGGGGAGCTGTTTTTT
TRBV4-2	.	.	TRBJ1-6	CASSLERSSPLHF	TGTGCCAGCAGCCTAGAACGTAGTTCACCCCTCCACTTT
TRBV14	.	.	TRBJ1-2	CASSPDSYSYGYTF	TGTGCCAGCAGCCCGGACAGCTACTCCTATGGCTACACCTTC
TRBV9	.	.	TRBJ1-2	CASSSDSYGYTF	TGTGCCAGCAGCTCGGACAGCTATGGCTACACCTTC